One sample yielded the 27 T cell receptor beta chains listed below, sequenced in a study of blood T cell repertoires in COVID-19. Libraries were prepared by immunoSEQ multiplex PCR; TCRdb keeps only in-frame clonotypes and omits some of them. The repertoire includes approximately 250,000 clones, around 90% of them detected once, and over 3% sits in the top ten. The specimen was PBMCs or T cells enriched from blood (not recorded which). All receptors derive from a woman aged 40 to 50 who had been exposed to COVID-19.

This rearrangement joins TRBV11-2 to TRBJ2-1; tentative D call: TRBD1 (7 bases). Trimming shortened V by 5 bases and J by 6 bases, and 26 bases separated the two germline ends. CDR3 length: 18 amino acids. The V gene's germline CDR1 is SGHAT and CDR2 FQNNGV. The CDR3 here is CASSNREFIQGWGNEQFF. The DNA for the CDR3 is TGTGCCAGCAGCAACCGGGAGTTCATACAGGGGTGGGGCAATGAGCAGTTCTTC. The variable domain in full, with the rest retrieved from reference TRBV11-2 and TRBJ2-1, is EAGVAQSPRYKIIEKRQSVAFWCNPISGHATLYWYQQILGQGPKLLIQFQNNGVVDDSQLPKDRFSAERLKGVDSTLKIQPAKLEDSAVYLCASSNREFIQGWGNEQFFGPGTRLTVL.

This sequence joins TRBV7-2 and TRBJ2-1; 9 bases map to TRBD1. Germline V gene lookup returns CDR1 SGHTA and CDR2 FQGNSA. V lost 3 bases to trimming and J lost 2 bases; unmatched junction nucleotides: 2. The CDR3 is 15 amino acids. CDR3 in amino acids: CASSLGQGPYNEQFF. CDR3 DNA sequence: TGTGCCAGCAGCTTGGGACAGGGCCCCTACAATGAGCAGTTCTTC.

The J gene is TRBJ1-2, the V gene TRBV7-2, with D perhaps TRBD1 (6 bases). Trimming took off 3 bases at V and 5 bases at J, with 19 bases between the two ends. This CDR3 spans 16 amino acids. Germline V gene lookup returns CDR1 SGHTA and CDR2 FQGNSA. The CDR3 sequence is CASSFLGAGPYYGYTF. The CDR3 nucleotides read TGTGCCAGCAGCTTTCTGGGGGCCGGTCCTTATTATGGCTACACCTTC.

V and J are TRBV7-9 and TRBJ2-5; no reliable D call. Germline CDR1 reads SEHNR; CDR2 reads FQNEAQ (reference sequence). Trimming left V 5 bases short and J 1 base short, with 8 bases between. The CDR3 sequence is 13 residues long. The CDR3 region is CASSLLSQETQYF. In DNA, the CDR3 is TGTGCCAGCAGCCTATTGAGCCAAGAGACCCAGTACTTC.

The chain couples TRBV28 to TRBJ2-7; TRBD2 might be the D (5 bases). The CDR3 is 14 residues long. Germline-derived CDR1 and CDR2 are MDHEN and SYDVKM. V was trimmed by 3 bases and J by 7 bases, leaving 16 bases between them. CDR3 in DNA: TGTGCCAGCAGTTTCTCCCGGGATCATAGGGAGCAGTACTTC. Translating it yields CASSFSRDHREQYF.

In its sample, this clone was seen once. V usage is TRBV5-6 and J usage is TRBJ2-7, with 11 bases matching TRBD1. The trim removed 5 bases at V and 10 bases at J, leaving 5 bases unmatched. CDR1 and CDR2 from the germline V gene are SGHDT and YYEEEE. The CDR3 covers 12 residues. CDR3 bases: TGTGCCAGCAGTTTCGGGACAGGGGGACAGTACGTC. Amino acids: CASSFGTGGQYV.

The V and J genes are TRBV7-6 and TRBJ2-1; D might be TRBD1 (6 bases). CDR1 SGHVS and CDR2 FNYEAQ come from the germline V gene. The V and J ends lost 5 bases and 4 bases respectively, with 21 bases between them. The CDR3 covers 17 residues. The CDR3 region has the DNA TGTGCCAGCAGCCCCAACCCCAGGACAGTACTATACAATGAGCAGTTCTTC. Protein: CASSPNPRTVLYNEQFF.

This chain uses TRBV19 with TRBJ2-2; 7 nucleotides align to TRBD2. This CDR3 comprises 13 residues. V lost 5 bases to trimming and J lost 6 bases; unmatched junction nucleotides: 3. Per germline, CDR1 LNHDA and CDR2 SQIVND (reference sequence). DNA of the CDR3: TGTGCCAGTAGTTCAAGCGGGGCCGGGGAGCTGTTTTTT. Its translation is CASSSSGAGELFF.

The V gene is TRBV3-1 (or the pseudogene TRBV3-2), the J gene TRBJ2-5, with TRBD2 identical over 7 bases. The CDR3 sequence is 15 residues long. The V gene end was trimmed by 3 bases and the J gene end by 5 bases; junction bases not matched to a gene: 9. Germline V gene data show CDR1 as LGHDT and CDR2 as YNNKEL (reference sequence). The CDR3 nucleotides read TGTGCCAGCAGCCATCCCGGGACTATAAGGGAGACCCAGTACTTC. Translating gives CASSHPGTIRETQYF.

This CDR3 reads CASSHPSGRADNEQFF. CDR3 bases: TGTGCCAGCAGCCACCCTAGCGGGAGGGCCGACAATGAGCAGTTCTTC. This rearrangement joins TRBV3-1 (or the pseudogene TRBV3-2) to TRBJ2-1, with 12 bases lining up with TRBD2. With V trimmed by 3 bases and J by 5 bases, 5 bases remained unmatched. This CDR3 has 16 residues. In germline, CDR1 is LGHDT, CDR2 YNNKEL (reference sequence).

V gene TRBV19 combines with J gene TRBJ1-5; D might be TRBD1 (5 bases). Trimming removed 7 bases from V and 2 bases from J, with 15 bases in between. Per the germline V gene, CDR1 is LNHDA and CDR2 is SQIVND (reference sequence). The CDR3 contains 15 residues. For the CDR3, the DNA is TGTGCCAGTAAACAGCTCGAAGGGGGCAATCAGCCCCAGCATTTT. It encodes CASKQLEGGNQPQHF.

The chain joins TRBV30 to TRBJ1-2; D gene unclear. Germline V gene sequence: CDR1 GTSNPN, CDR2 SVGIG (reference sequence). Trimming pared 2 bases from V and 4 bases from J, leaving 17 bases between. The CDR3 is 15 amino acids. The CDR3 nucleotides are TGTGCCTGGAGTAATAGGGAGATCCTGAGCTATGGCTACACCTTC. Its translation: CAWSNREILSYGYTF.

CDR3 region: CASSLNRGTDTQYF. CDR3 nucleotide sequence: TGTGCCAGCAGCTTAAACCGGGGGACAGATACGCAGTATTTT. The chain carries TRBV11-3 and TRBJ2-3; possible D gene TRBD2, 6 bases. Trimming left V 2 bases short and J 3 bases short, with 9 bases between. Germline V gives CDR1 SGHNT, CDR2 YENEEA. The CDR3 has 14 residues.

The chain recombines TRBV25-1 with TRBJ1-1; maybe TRBD1 (5 bases). The CDR3 spans 14 residues. Germline assignment: CDR1 MGHDK and CDR2 SYGVNS. Trimming pared 5 bases from V and 5 bases from J, leaving 15 bases between. DNA for the CDR3: TGTGCCAGCAGTAATTGGGGGGGTAGGACTGAAGCTTTCTTT. It codes for CASSNWGGRTEAFF.

V is TRBV6-5 and J is TRBJ2-3; 7 bases map to TRBD2. The V segment lost 0 bases and the J segment 7 bases; nucleotides outside the gene matches: 7. The CDR3 totals 15 residues. Germline CDR1 reads MNHEY; CDR2 reads SVGAGI. CDR3 sequence (DNA): TGTGCCAGCAGTTACTCGGCTAGCGGAGAATATACGCAGTATTTT. Protein: CASSYSASGEYTQYF.

The chain carries TRBV6-1 and TRBJ2-6; no clear D gene. The V end lost 3 bases, the J end lost 3 bases, and 9 bases lay between the germline ends. The length of the CDR3 is 15 residues. Germline V gene lookup returns CDR1 MNHNS and CDR2 SASEGT. DNA for the CDR3: TGTGCCAGCAGTGAGATGCTAATTGGGGCCAACGTCCTGACTTTC. It yields the protein CASSEMLIGANVLTF.

This clone was detected once. The chain carries TRBV20-1 and TRBJ1-1; TRBD1 aligns across 7 bases. Germline-derived CDR1 and CDR2 are DFQATT and SNEGSKA (reference sequence). The CDR3 totals 16 residues. The V and J ends lost 3 bases and 0 bases, in that order; junction bases with no gene match: 10. This CDR3 reads CSASRQGGGMNTEAFF. CDR3 bases: TGCAGTGCTAGTAGGCAGGGGGGTGGCATGAACACTGAAGCTTTCTTT.

The table lists this clone with a count of one. The V call is TRBV7-2, the J call TRBJ2-1; a weak D match, TRBD2 (5 bases). CDR3 size: 15 residues. V gave up 0 bases and J gave up 0 bases, with 6 bases separating them. Germline V gene data show CDR1 as SGHTA and CDR2 as FQGNSA. The CDR3 region is CASSLAGSSYNEQFF. Here the CDR3 DNA reads TGTGCCAGCAGCTTAGCTGGGAGCTCCTACAATGAGCAGTTCTTC.

The chain combines TRBV24-1 with TRBJ1-1; unclear D gene. V shed 2 bases and J shed 5 bases, with 8 bases lying between them. There are 13 residues in the CDR3. Per germline, CDR1 KGHDR and CDR2 SFDVKD. Written as DNA, the CDR3 is TGTGCCACCAGTGATTCAACTTCAACTGAAGCTTTCTTT. It specifies CATSDSTSTEAFF.

V is TRBV7-2 and J is TRBJ1-5; 10 nucleotides match TRBD1. Per the germline V gene, CDR1 is SGHTA and CDR2 is FQGNSA. This CDR3 is 15 amino acids long. Trimming cost V 2 bases and J 6 bases; bases outside gene matches: 4. For the CDR3, the DNA is TGTGCCAGCAGCTTATCGGGACAGGGGTTTCAGCCCCAGCATTTT. This gives the protein CASSLSGQGFQPQHF.

The chain's CDR3 is CSASGQGISYEQYF. CDR3 in DNA: TGCAGTGCTAGTGGGCAGGGGATCTCCTACGAGCAGTACTTC. This chain joins TRBV20-1 and TRBJ2-7, with D possibly matching TRBD1 (6 bases). V was shortened by 3 bases and J by 0 bases, with 12 bases between the two germline ends. Germline CDR1 DFQATT, CDR2 SNEGSKA (reference sequence). The CDR3 runs to 14 residues.

Remarks on this clone: One end of the junction varies from germline; a read error may be responsible. The V gene is TRBV5-1, the J gene TRBJ1-6; maybe TRBD1 (5 bases). CDR3 length equals 17 residues. Germline CDR1 reads SGHRS; CDR2 reads YFSETQ. The CDR3 spells CASSLGTASSYNSPLHF. CDR3 bases: TGTGCCAGCAGCTTGGGGACTGCGAGCTCCTATAATTCACCCCTCCACTTT.

The V and J genes are TRBV7-3 and TRBJ1-1; 10 nucleotides agree with TRBD1. The V segment lost 5 bases and the J segment 4 bases; nucleotides outside the gene matches: 7. The CDR3 consists of 15 residues. Germline values: CDR1 SGHTA, CDR2 FQGTGA. The CDR3 loop is CASSTTDRGVTEAFF. The CDR3 region has the DNA TGTGCCAGCAGCACTACGGACAGGGGGGTCACTGAAGCTTTCTTT.

This chain uses TRBV7-2 with TRBJ1-5, with 8 positions matching TRBD1. The CDR3 is 13 amino acids. With V trimmed by 5 bases and J by 7 bases, 4 bases remained unmatched. CDR1 and CDR2 (germline): SGHTA, FQGNSA. DNA of the CDR3: TGTGCCAGCAGCCCGGGACAGGCACAGCCCCAGCATTTT. It specifies CASSPGQAQPQHF.

DNA of the CDR3: TGTGCCAGCAGCGCCGGAGGACAGAACTATGGCTACACCTTC. This encodes CASSAGGQNYGYTF. V gene TRBV9 combines with J gene TRBJ1-2; D perhaps matches TRBD1 (6 bases). Germline V gives CDR1 SGDLS, CDR2 YYNGEE. The CDR3 extends over 14 amino acids. V was clipped by 3 bases and J by 2 bases, with 11 bases between them.

V is TRBV10-3 and J is TRBJ2-1; a weak D match, TRBD1 (6 bases). CDR1 is ENHRY, CDR2 SYGVKD, per germline. This CDR3 is 15 amino acids long. The V gene lost 7 bases and the J gene lost 0 bases, with 13 bases spanning the gap. CDR3 in DNA: TGTGCCATCACTTCACAGGGCAGCTCCTACAATGAGCAGTTCTTC. Its protein product is CAITSQGSSYNEQFF.

This clone was recorded only once. The chain recombines TRBV7-2 with TRBJ2-3, with TRBD2 matching over 7 bases. The CDR3 spans 11 residues. Per germline, CDR1 SGHTA and CDR2 FQGNSA. DNA of the CDR3: TGTTACGCGGGGGGCACAGATACGCAGTATTTT. Its protein product is CYAGGTDTQYF.